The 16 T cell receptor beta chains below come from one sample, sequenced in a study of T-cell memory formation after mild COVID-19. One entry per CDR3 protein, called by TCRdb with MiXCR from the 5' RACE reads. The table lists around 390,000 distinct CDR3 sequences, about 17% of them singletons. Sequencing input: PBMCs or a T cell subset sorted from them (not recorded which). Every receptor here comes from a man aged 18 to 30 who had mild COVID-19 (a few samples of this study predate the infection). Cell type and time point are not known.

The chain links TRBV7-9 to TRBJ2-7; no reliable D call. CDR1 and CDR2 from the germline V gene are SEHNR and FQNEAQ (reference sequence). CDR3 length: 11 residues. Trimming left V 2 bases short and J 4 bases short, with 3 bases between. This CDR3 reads CASSLMYEQYF. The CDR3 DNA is TGTGCCAGCAGCTTAATGTACGAGCAGTACTTC. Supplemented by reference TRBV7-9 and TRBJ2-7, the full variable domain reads DTGVSQNPRHKITKRGQNVTFRCDPISEHNRLYWYRQTLGQGPEFLTYFQNEAQLEKSRLLSDRFSAERPKGSFSTLEIQRTEQGDSAMYLCASSLMYEQYFGPGTRLTVT.

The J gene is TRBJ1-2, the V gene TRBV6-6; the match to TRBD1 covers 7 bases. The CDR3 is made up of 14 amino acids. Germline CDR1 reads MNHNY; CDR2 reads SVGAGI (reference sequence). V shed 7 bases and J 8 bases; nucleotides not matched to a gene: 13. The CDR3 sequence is CASTTQGRGDGYTF. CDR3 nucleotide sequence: TGTGCCAGCACCACACAGGGGAGAGGTGACGGCTACACCTTC.

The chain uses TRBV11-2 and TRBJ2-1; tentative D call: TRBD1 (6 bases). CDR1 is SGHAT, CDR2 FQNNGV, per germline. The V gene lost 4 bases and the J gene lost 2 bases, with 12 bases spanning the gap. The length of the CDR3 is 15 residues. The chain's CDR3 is CASSSTGSPYNEQFF. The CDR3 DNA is TGTGCCAGCAGCTCTACAGGGTCCCCCTACAATGAGCAGTTCTTC.

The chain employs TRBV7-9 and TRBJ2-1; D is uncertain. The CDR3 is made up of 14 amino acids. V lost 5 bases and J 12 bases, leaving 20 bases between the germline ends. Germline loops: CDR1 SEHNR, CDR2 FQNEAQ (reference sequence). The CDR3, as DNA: TGTGCCAGCAGCCTACCCGGCCAGTTCCGTGGGCAGTTCTTC. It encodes CASSLPGQFRGQFF.

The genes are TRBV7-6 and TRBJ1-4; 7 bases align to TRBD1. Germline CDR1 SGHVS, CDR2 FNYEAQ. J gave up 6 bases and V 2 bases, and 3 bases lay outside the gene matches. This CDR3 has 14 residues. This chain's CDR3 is CASSLRTGYEKLFF. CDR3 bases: TGTGCCAGCAGCTTACGGACAGGTTATGAAAAACTGTTTTTT. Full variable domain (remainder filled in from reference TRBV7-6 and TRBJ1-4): GAGVSQSPRYKVTKRGQDVALRCDPISGHVSLYWYRQALGQGPEFLTYFNYEAQQDKSGLPNDRFSAERPEGSISTLTIQRTEQRDSAMYRCASSLRTGYEKLFFGSGTQLSVL.

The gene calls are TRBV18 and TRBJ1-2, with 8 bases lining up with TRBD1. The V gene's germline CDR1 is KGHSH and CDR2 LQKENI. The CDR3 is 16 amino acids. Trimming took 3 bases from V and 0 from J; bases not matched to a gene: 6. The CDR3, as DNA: TGTGCCAGCTCACCCTCCCGGACAGGGACTAACTATGGCTACACCTTC. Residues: CASSPSRTGTNYGYTF.

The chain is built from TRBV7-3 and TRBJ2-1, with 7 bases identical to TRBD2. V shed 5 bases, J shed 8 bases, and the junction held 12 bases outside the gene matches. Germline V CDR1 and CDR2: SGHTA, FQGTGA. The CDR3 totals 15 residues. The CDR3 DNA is TGTGCCAGCAGCCAGAACTTAGCGGGTTTGGATGAGCAGTTCTTC. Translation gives CASSQNLAGLDEQFF. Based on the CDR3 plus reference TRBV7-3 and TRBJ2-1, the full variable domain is GAGVSQTPSNKVTEKGKYVELRCDPISGHTALYWYRQSLGQGPEFLIYFQGTGAADDSGLPNDRFFAVRPEGSVSTLKIQRTERGDSAVYLCASSQNLAGLDEQFFGPGTRLTVL.

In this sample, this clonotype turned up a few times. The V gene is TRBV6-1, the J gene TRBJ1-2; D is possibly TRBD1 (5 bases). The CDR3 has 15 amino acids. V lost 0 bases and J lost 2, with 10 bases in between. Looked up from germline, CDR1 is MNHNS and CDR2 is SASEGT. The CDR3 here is CASSEALQGNYGYTF. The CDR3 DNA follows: TGTGCCAGCAGTGAAGCGCTCCAGGGAAACTATGGCTACACCTTC.

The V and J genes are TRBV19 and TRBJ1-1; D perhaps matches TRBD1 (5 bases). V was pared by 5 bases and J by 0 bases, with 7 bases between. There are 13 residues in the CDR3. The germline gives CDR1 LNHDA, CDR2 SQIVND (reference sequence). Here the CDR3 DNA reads TGTGCCAGTAGTCGACAGATGAACACTGAAGCTTTCTTT. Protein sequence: CASSRQMNTEAFF.

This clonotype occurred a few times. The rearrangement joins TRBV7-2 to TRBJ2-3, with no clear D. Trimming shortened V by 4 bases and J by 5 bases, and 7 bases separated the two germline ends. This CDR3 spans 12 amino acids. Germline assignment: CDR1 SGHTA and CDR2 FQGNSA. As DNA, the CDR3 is TGTGCCAGCAGCTCCAGCCAAGATACGCAGTATTTT. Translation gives CASSSSQDTQYF.

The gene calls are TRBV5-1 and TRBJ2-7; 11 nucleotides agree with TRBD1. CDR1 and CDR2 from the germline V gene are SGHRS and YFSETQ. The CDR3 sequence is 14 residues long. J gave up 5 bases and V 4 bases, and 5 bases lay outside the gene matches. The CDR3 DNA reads TGCGCCAGCAGCAGAGGGACAGGGGGGAACGAGCAGTACGTC. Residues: CASSRGTGGNEQYV.

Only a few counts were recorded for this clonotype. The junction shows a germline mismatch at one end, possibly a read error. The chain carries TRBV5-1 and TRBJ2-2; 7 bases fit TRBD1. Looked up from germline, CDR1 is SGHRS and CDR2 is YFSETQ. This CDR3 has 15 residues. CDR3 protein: CASSRPTGNPGELFF. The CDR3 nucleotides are TGCGCCAGCAGCCGTCCGACAGGGAACCCCGGGGAGCTGTTTTTT.

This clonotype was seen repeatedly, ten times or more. The CDR3 loop reads CASSEIGTPFYEQYF. In nucleotides, the CDR3 is TGTGCCAGCAGTGAAATCGGCACTCCGTTTTACGAGCAGTACTTC. V and J are TRBV2 and TRBJ2-7; D unresolved. The CDR3 is 15 amino acids. Per the germline V gene, CDR1 is SNHLY and CDR2 is FYNNEI. Trimming left V 2 bases short and J 4 bases short, with 15 bases between.

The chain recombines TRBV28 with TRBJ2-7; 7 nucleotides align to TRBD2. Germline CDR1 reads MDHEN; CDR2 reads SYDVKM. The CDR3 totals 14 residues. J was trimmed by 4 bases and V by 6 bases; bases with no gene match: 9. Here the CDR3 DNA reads TGTGCCAGCAGACGTCCTGGGAGGGAGTACGAGCAGTACGTC. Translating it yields CASRRPGREYEQYV.

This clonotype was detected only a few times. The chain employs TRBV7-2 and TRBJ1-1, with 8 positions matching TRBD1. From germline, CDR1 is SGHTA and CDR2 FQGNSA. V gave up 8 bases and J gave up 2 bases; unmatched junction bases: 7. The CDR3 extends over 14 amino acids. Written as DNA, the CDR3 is TGTGCCAGCGCGGCGGGACAGGCCAACACTGAAGCTTTCTTT. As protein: CASAAGQANTEAFF.

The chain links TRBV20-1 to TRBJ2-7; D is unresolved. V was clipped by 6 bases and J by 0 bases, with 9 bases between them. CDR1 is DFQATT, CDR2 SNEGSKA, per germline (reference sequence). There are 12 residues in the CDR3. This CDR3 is CSAQEISYEQYF. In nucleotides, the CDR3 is TGCAGTGCACAAGAGATCTCCTACGAGCAGTACTTC.